These 8 T cell receptor beta chains came from one sample sequenced in a study of blood T cell repertoires in COVID-19. The assay was immunoSEQ multiplex PCR, and TCRdb's table has in-frame clones only and misses some. This sample has about 280,000 clones, with nearly 90% found just once. The sequenced sample consisted of peripheral blood. These receptors all come from a man between 18 and 29 years old with active or convalescent COVID-19.

The V and J genes are TRBV2 and TRBJ2-1; D might be TRBD2 (6 bases). The CDR3 consists of 12 residues. V was pared by 8 bases and J by 9 bases, with 14 bases between. The germline V gene has CDR1 SNHLY and CDR2 FYNNEI. The CDR3 loop is CASGGRGVEQFF. The CDR3 coding sequence is TGTGCCAGCGGGGGGAGAGGGGTTGAGCAGTTCTTC.

This clone occurred a few times. This chain joins TRBV9 and TRBJ1-2; TRBD1 matches 8 bases. V was pared by 0 bases and J by 5 bases, with 9 bases of the junction left unmatched. The CDR3 extends over 16 amino acids. In germline, CDR1 is SGDLS, CDR2 YYNGEE. As DNA, the CDR3 is TGTGCCAGCAGCGTAGGAGGGGGACAGGAGATTTATGGCTACACCTTC. This sequence encodes CASSVGGGQEIYGYTF.

The chain employs TRBV5-4 and TRBJ2-2, with 14 bases that match TRBD2. The V and J ends lost 4 bases and 5 bases, in that order; junction bases with no gene match: 10. CDR3 length equals 18 residues. Looked up from germline, CDR1 is SGHNT and CDR2 is YYREEE (reference sequence). CDR3 DNA sequence: TGTGCCAGCAGCCGCCCTAGGGGACTAGCGGGGGTGACCGGGGAGCTGTTTTTT. Protein sequence: CASSRPRGLAGVTGELFF.

The J gene is TRBJ2-1, the V gene TRBV9; TRBD2 might be the D (6 bases). The CDR3 length is 16 residues. Germline assignment: CDR1 SGDLS and CDR2 YYNGEE. Trimming stripped 2 bases from V and 0 bases from J, with 12 bases between. In DNA, the CDR3 is TGTGCCAGCAGCGTCTCGACGGGACTCTCCTACAATGAGCAGTTCTTC. Amino acid sequence: CASSVSTGLSYNEQFF.

In DNA, the CDR3 is TGTGCCAGCTCAGTAGGACAGGGAAACACTGAAGCTTTCTTT. Translating gives CASSVGQGNTEAFF. The chain combines TRBV18 with TRBJ1-1, with 8 bases matching TRBD1. The CDR3 totals 14 residues. With 5 bases clipped from V and 2 bases from J, the junction kept 4 bases outside the gene matches. Germline CDR1 and CDR2: KGHSH and LQKENI. Together with reference TRBV18 and TRBJ1-1, the CDR3 gives the full variable domain: NAGVMQNPRHLVRRRGQEARLRCSPMKGHSHVYWYRQLPEEGLKFMVYLQKENIIDESGMPKERFSAEFPKEGPSILRIQQVVRGDSAAYFCASSVGQGNTEAFFGQGTRLTVV.

The rearrangement uses TRBV11-2 and TRBJ1-4; D is perhaps TRBD1 (5 bases). Germline values: CDR1 SGHAT, CDR2 FQNNGV. The CDR3 loop spans 16 amino acids. Trimming cost V 4 bases and J 3 bases, with 15 bases left between them. The CDR3 DNA follows: TGTGCCAGCAGCTACCGCTTACAGGCCTCTAATGAAAAACTGTTTTTT. Translating gives CASSYRLQASNEKLFF. Full variable domain (remainder filled in from reference TRBV11-2 and TRBJ1-4): EAGVAQSPRYKIIEKRQSVAFWCNPISGHATLYWYQQILGQGPKLLIQFQNNGVVDDSQLPKDRFSAERLKGVDSTLKIQPAKLEDSAVYLCASSYRLQASNEKLFFGSGTQLSVL.

V gene TRBV5-1 combines with J gene TRBJ2-3; TRBD1 might be the D (6 bases). Per germline, CDR1 SGHRS and CDR2 YFSETQ. The V gene lost 0 bases and the J gene lost 3 bases, with 17 bases spanning the gap. This CDR3 has 17 residues. The CDR3 region has the DNA TGCGCCAGCAGCTTGGGAAACAGGGCTCAGTTAACAGATACGCAGTATTTT. It yields the protein CASSLGNRAQLTDTQYF.

This chain uses TRBV28 with TRBJ2-1, with 9 bases fitting TRBD1. Germline V gives CDR1 MDHEN, CDR2 SYDVKM. This CDR3 is 17 amino acids long. Losses at the gene ends were 5 bases for V and 4 bases for J; bases not matched to a gene: 12. CDR3 protein: CASSSSLAGTGYNEQFF. CDR3 nucleotide sequence: TGTGCCAGCAGTAGTAGTCTCGCCGGGACAGGGTACAATGAGCAGTTCTTC.